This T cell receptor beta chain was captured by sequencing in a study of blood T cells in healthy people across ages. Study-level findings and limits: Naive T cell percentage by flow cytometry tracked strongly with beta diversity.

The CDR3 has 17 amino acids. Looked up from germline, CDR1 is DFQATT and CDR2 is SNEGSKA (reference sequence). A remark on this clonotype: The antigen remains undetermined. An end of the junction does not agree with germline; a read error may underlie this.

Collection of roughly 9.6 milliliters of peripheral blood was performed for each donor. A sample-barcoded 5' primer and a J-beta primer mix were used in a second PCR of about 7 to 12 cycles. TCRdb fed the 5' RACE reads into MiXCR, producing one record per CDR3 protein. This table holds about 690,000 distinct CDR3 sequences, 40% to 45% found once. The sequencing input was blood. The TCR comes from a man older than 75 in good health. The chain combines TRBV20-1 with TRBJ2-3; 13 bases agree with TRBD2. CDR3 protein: CSAPTGLAGERTDAQYF. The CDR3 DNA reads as TGCAGTGCGCCTACTGGACTAGCGGGGGAGAGAACAGATGCGCAGTATTTT.